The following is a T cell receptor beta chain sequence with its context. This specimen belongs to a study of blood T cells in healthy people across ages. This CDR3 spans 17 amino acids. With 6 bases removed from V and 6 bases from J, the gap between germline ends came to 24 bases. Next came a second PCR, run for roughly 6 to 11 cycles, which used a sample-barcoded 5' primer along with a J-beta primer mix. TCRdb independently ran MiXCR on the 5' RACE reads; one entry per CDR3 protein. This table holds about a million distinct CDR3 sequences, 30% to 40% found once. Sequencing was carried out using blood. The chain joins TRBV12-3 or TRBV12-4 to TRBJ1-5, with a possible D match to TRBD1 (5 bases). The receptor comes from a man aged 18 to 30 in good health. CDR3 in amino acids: CASSISRGQGRRQPQHF. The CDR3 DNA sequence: TGTGCCAGCAGCATTAGCCGTGGGCAGGGTCGACGTCAGCCCCAGCATTTT.